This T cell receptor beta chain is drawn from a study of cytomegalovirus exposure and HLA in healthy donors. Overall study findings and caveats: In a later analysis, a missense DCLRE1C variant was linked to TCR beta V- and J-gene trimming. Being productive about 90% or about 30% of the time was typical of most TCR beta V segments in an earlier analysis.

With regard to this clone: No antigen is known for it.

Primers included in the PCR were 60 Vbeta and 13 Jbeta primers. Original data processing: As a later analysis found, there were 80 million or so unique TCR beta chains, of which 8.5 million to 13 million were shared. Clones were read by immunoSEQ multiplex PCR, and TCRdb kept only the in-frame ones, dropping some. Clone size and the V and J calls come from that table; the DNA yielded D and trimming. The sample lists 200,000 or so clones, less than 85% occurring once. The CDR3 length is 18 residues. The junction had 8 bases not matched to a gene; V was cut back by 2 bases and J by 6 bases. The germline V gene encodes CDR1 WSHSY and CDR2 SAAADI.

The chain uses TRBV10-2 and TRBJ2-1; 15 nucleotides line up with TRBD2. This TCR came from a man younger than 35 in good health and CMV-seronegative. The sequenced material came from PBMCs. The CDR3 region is CASSEGTGTSGRPNEQFF. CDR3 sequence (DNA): TGCGCCAGCAGTGAGGGGACAGGGACTAGCGGGAGGCCCAATGAGCAGTTCTTC.